The 14 T cell receptor beta chains reported below all come from one sample, sequenced in a study of blood T cells in healthy people across ages. A second about 6 to 12 cycle PCR used barcoded and J-beta primers. TCRdb fed the 5' RACE reads into MiXCR, producing one record per CDR3 protein. The sample has fewer than 700,000 distinct CDR3 sequences; roughly 48% are singletons. What was sequenced was blood. The receptors originated from a man older than 75 in good health.

The V gene is TRBV20-1, the J gene TRBJ2-3, with D tentatively TRBD1 (5 bases). CDR1 DFQATT and CDR2 SNEGSKA come from the germline V gene (reference sequence). This CDR3 has 17 residues. The V and J ends lost 6 bases and 2 bases respectively, with 24 bases between them. CDR3 bases: TGCAGTGCCAGTTTGGGGCGCCGACAGACTTACACAGATACGCAGTATTTT. Its translation: CSASLGRRQTYTDTQYF.

This rearrangement joins TRBV7-2 to TRBJ2-2, with TRBD2 matching over 7 bases. CDR3 length: 15 residues. The V gene's germline CDR1 is SGHTA and CDR2 FQGNSA. V dropped 5 bases and J dropped 4; count of bases not matched to a gene: 7. The DNA for the CDR3 is TGTGCCAGCAGCGATACTAGCGTAGCCACCGGGGAGCTGTTTTTT. Translating gives CASSDTSVATGELFF. The full variable domain, its missing parts supplied by reference TRBV7-2 and TRBJ2-2, is GAGVSQSPSNKVTEKGKDVELRCDPISGHTALYWYRQSLGQGLEFLIYFQGNSAPDKSGLPSDRFSAERTGGSVSTLTIQRTQQEDSAVYLCASSDTSVATGELFFGEGSRLTVL.

This chain connects TRBV7-9 to TRBJ2-2; TRBD2 matches 7 bases. Trimming took 4 bases from V and 5 from J; bases not matched to a gene: 4. This CDR3 is 14 amino acids long. Germline V gives CDR1 SEHNR, CDR2 FQNEAQ (reference sequence). CDR3 bases: TGTGCCAGCAGCTGGACTAGTCGGACCGGGGAGCTGTTTTTT. Amino acid sequence: CASSWTSRTGELFF.

This chain uses TRBV7-9 with TRBJ2-1, with 8 bases matching TRBD1. Trimming removed 2 bases from V and 8 bases from J; junction bases left unmatched: 5. Germline lookup yields CDR1 SEHNR and CDR2 FQNEAQ (reference sequence). There are 14 residues in the CDR3. The chain's CDR3 is CASSLLTGVHEQFF. The CDR3 DNA reads as TGTGCCAGCAGCTTACTGACAGGGGTCCATGAGCAGTTCTTC.

As regards this clonotype: Mismatch with germline at one junction end may stem from a read error. The chain joins TRBV20-1 to TRBJ2-5, with a tentative D call TRBD1 (6 bases). Germline V CDR1 and CDR2: DFQATT, SNEGSKA (reference sequence). The length of the CDR3 is 12 residues. The CDR3 loop reads CSAQGPQATQYF. The CDR3 DNA sequence: TGCAGTGCTCAGGGGCCCCAAGCGACCCAGTACTTC.

Remarks on this clonotype: A much larger clone differs by one base, so this may be a read error. This rearrangement joins TRBV6-6 to TRBJ1-1; D gene uncertain. CDR3 size: 12 residues. Germline values: CDR1 MNHNY, CDR2 SVGAGI (reference sequence). V lost 4 bases, J lost 7 bases, and 10 bases lay in between. The CDR3 nucleotides are TGTGCCAGCAGTTTCCTCCCCCGTGAAGCTTTCTTT. Amino acids: CASSFLPREAFF.

This sequence joins TRBV7-2 and TRBJ2-7; tentatively, D is TRBD2 (6 bases). Between the trimmed V and J ends, which lost 3 bases and 4 bases, there was a span of 10 bases. CDR1 and CDR2 from the germline V gene are SGHTA and FQGNSA. The CDR3 has 13 amino acids. The CDR3: CASSLGGDYEQYF. In DNA, the CDR3 is TGTGCCAGCAGCTTGGGCGGGGATTACGAGCAGTACTTC.

This clonotype was seen only a few times. The chain couples TRBV20-1 to TRBJ1-5; D perhaps matches TRBD1 (5 bases). Germline loops: CDR1 DFQATT, CDR2 SNEGSKA (reference sequence). The ends were cut back, 6 bases at V and 7 bases at J, with 16 bases in the middle. The CDR3 has 13 residues. This chain's CDR3 is CSANTGLGQPQHF. In nucleotides, the CDR3 is TGCAGTGCAAACACAGGTCTTGGGCAGCCCCAGCATTTT.

The rearrangement uses TRBV10-3 and TRBJ2-1, with 11 bases aligning to TRBD2. The germline V gene encodes CDR1 ENHRY and CDR2 SYGVKD. V shed 7 bases, J shed 9 bases, and the junction held 5 bases outside the gene matches. The CDR3 length is 13 residues. The chain's CDR3 is CAIKPLAGVEQFF. The CDR3 DNA follows: TGTGCCATCAAGCCACTAGCGGGAGTTGAGCAGTTCTTC.

The gene calls are TRBV7-2 and TRBJ1-2, with D tentatively TRBD1 (5 bases). The V end was cut by 7 bases, the J end by 7 bases, with 19 bases between. Germline V CDR1 and CDR2: SGHTA, FQGNSA. This CDR3 spans 14 amino acids. As DNA, the CDR3 is TGTGCCAGCACCATCGACAGCCTTAGAGGTGGCTACACCTTC. Translation gives CASTIDSLRGGYTF.

V gene TRBV5-5 combines with J gene TRBJ1-2; no clear D gene. Per germline, CDR1 SGHKS and CDR2 YYEKEE (reference sequence). V lost 0 bases, J lost 4 bases, and 4 bases lay in between. The CDR3 sequence is 12 residues long. CDR3 sequence reads: CASSLVFYGYTF. CDR3 bases: TGTGCCAGCAGCTTGGTTTTCTATGGCTACACCTTC.

The V and J genes are TRBV7-2 and TRBJ1-6, with D uncertain. CDR3 size: 14 residues. Germline CDR1 reads SGHTA; CDR2 reads FQGNSA. The ends were cut back, 2 bases at V and 7 bases at J, with 9 bases in the middle. The CDR3: CASSLSGNNSPLHF. The DNA of the CDR3 is TGTGCCAGCAGCTTATCGGGAAACAATTCACCCCTCCACTTT.

On this clonotype: It may be a read error: a sequence one base away is much more abundant. The CDR3 bases are TGTGCCAGCAGCCCCCCTAGAGCTACCGCAGATACGCGGTATTTT. It codes for CASSPPRATADTRYF. This chain uses TRBV7-9 with TRBJ2-3; D is unresolved. CDR3 length: 15 amino acids. Germline CDR1 SEHNR, CDR2 FQNEAQ (reference sequence). The complete variable domain, with remaining parts taken from reference TRBV7-9 and TRBJ2-3, reads DTGVSQNPRHKITKRGQNVTFRCDPISEHNRLYWYRQTLGQGPEFLTYFQNEAQLEKSRLLSDRFSAERPKGSFSTLEIQRTEQGDSAMYLCASSPPRATADTRYFGPGTRLTVL.

This clonotype was detected ten times or more. This sequence joins TRBV6-5 and TRBJ2-6; D unclear. Germline V gives CDR1 MNHEY, CDR2 SVGAGI. The germline V and J ends were trimmed by 10 bases and 1 base, with 11 bases remaining between them. The CDR3 runs to 14 residues. CDR3 amino acids: CANPRVSGANVLTF. The DNA for the CDR3 is TGTGCCAATCCAAGGGTATCTGGGGCCAACGTCCTGACTTTC.